This T cell receptor beta chain was sequenced during a study of tumor and adjacent non-tumor tissue in lung cancer. Study context: The cohort had approximately 12 adenocarcinoma, a couple of squamous cell and 1 small cell patients. Patients were aged roughly 30 to 76, about 10 men and about five women, stage I to III.

RNA was extracted from bulk tissue without any cell sorting. More than 3 cm separated this lung sample from the edge of the tumor. Between August and November 2014, newly diagnosed, chemotherapy-naive lung cancer patients underwent thoracic surgery in China. A note on this clonotype: The junction differs from germline at one of its ends, possibly a read error.

A modified ARM-PCR protocol with three rounds of nested PCR amplified TCRbeta. TCRdb recomputed calls from the multiplex PCR reads with MiXCR, one row per CDR3 protein. Of tens of thousands of distinct CDR3 sequences in the sample, approximately 82% were seen once. CDR1 SGHAT and CDR2 FQNNGV come from the germline V gene. This CDR3 contains 14 residues. Specimen: distant non-tumor lung tissue. The rearrangement joins TRBV11-2 to TRBJ2-5; possible D gene TRBD2, 5 bases. The TCR originated in a man between 65 and 80 years old with non-small cell lung cancer. CDR3 region: CASSSDGIQESQYF. The CDR3 DNA reads TGTGCCAGCAGCTCCGACGGGATACAAGAGAGCCAGTACTTC.